Following are 26 T cell receptor beta chains from one sample sequenced in a study of blood T cell repertoires in COVID-19. Profiled with immunoSEQ multiplex PCR; TCRdb holds only in-frame clones, not every one. The sample lists over 200,000 clones, under 90% occurring once. The sample taken for sequencing was PBMCs or T cells enriched from blood (not recorded which). The receptors shown here come from a man in his fifties or sixties who had recovered from COVID-19.

This rearrangement joins TRBV5-6 to TRBJ1-6; the D is unclear. CDR3 length: 17 amino acids. V was clipped by 4 bases and J by 1 base, with 15 bases between them. CDR1 and CDR2 from the germline V gene are SGHDT and YYEEEE. The CDR3 loop reads CASSLRIRRSYNSPLHF. CDR3 nucleotides: TGTGCCAGCAGCCTCAGGATCAGGAGGTCCTATAATTCACCCCTCCACTTT.

The chain combines TRBV19 with TRBJ1-4; possibly TRBD1 for D (6 bases). This CDR3 spans 15 amino acids. The ends were cut back, 3 bases at V and 5 bases at J, with 13 bases in the middle. CDR1 and CDR2 from the germline V gene are LNHDA and SQIVND (reference sequence). The CDR3: CASSIPGAPNEKLFF. DNA of the CDR3: TGTGCCAGTAGTATCCCAGGGGCTCCAAATGAAAAACTGTTTTTT.

This clone turned up a few times. This sequence joins TRBV4-3 and TRBJ2-2; D is unresolved. Germline V lookup: CDR1 LGHNA, CDR2 YSLEER. Deletions cut 5 bases from V and 0 bases from J, with 7 bases between. The CDR3 contains 14 residues. This CDR3 is CASSKHTNTGELFF. CDR3 bases: TGCGCCAGCAGCAAACATACGAACACCGGGGAGCTGTTTTTT.

This chain uses TRBV7-3 with TRBJ2-5, with TRBD1 identical over 8 bases. This CDR3 has 13 residues. V was pared by 4 bases and J by 5 bases, with 3 bases of the junction left unmatched. Germline CDR1 reads SGHTA; CDR2 reads FQGTGA. CDR3 nucleotides: TGTGCCAGCAGCTCAAACAGGGGGGAGACCCAGTACTTC. Translated: CASSSNRGETQYF.

The CDR3 DNA sequence: TGTGCCATCAGAGATGGGACAGGGATGAACACTGAAGCTTTCTTT. Protein sequence: CAIRDGTGMNTEAFF. The chain is built from TRBV10-3 and TRBJ1-1; 9 positions match TRBD1. This CDR3 spans 15 amino acids. Germline V gene sequence: CDR1 ENHRY, CDR2 SYGVKD. V lost 6 bases, J lost 0 bases, and 5 bases stayed unmatched.

This chain uses TRBV6-5 with TRBJ1-1; 10 bases map to TRBD1. The germline V gene has CDR1 MNHEY and CDR2 SVGAGI. V shed 5 bases and J 4 bases; nucleotides not matched to a gene: 7. The CDR3 covers 15 residues. CDR3 DNA sequence: TGTGCCAGCAGTCGGACAGGGGGTATCAGCACTGAAGCTTTCTTT. Translated: CASSRTGGISTEAFF.

The gene calls are TRBV6-5 and TRBJ1-1, with TRBD1 identical over 11 bases. In germline, CDR1 is MNHEY, CDR2 SVGAGI. J was trimmed by 1 base and V by 2 bases; bases with no gene match: 3. The CDR3 sequence is 16 residues long. The CDR3: CASSYPGQGANTEAFF. In nucleotides, the CDR3 is TGTGCCAGCAGTTACCCCGGACAGGGGGCGAACACTGAAGCTTTCTTT.

CDR3 sequence reads: CASSQEPSTEAFF. DNA for the CDR3: TGCGCCAGCAGCCAAGAACCCAGCACTGAAGCTTTCTTT. The chain carries TRBV4-3 and TRBJ1-1; no reliable D call. The germline V and J ends were trimmed by 0 bases and 4 bases, with 6 bases remaining between them. Germline loops: CDR1 LGHNA, CDR2 YSLEER. The CDR3 loop spans 13 amino acids.

V gene TRBV7-9 combines with J gene TRBJ2-2; D ambiguous. Germline V gene data show CDR1 as SEHNR and CDR2 as FQNEAQ (reference sequence). V gave up 2 bases and J gave up 11 bases, with 3 bases separating them. The CDR3 length is 10 residues. The CDR3 loop is CASSLLELFF. Here the CDR3 DNA reads TGTGCCAGCAGCTTATTAGAGCTGTTTTTT.

This sequence joins TRBV5-8 and TRBJ2-4; D ambiguous. The CDR3 loop spans 16 amino acids. CDR1 is SGHTS, CDR2 YDEGEE, per germline. V was pared by 0 bases and J by 0 bases, with 10 bases between. The DNA for the CDR3 is TGTGCCAGCAGCTTGGTTGGCACCTCAGCCAAAAACATTCAGTACTTC. Encoded protein: CASSLVGTSAKNIQYF.

The V and J genes are TRBV7-8 and TRBJ2-7, with a weak D call TRBD2 (5 bases). This CDR3 is 15 amino acids long. Trimming removed 2 bases at V and 2 bases at J, with 13 bases between. Germline lookup yields CDR1 SGHVS and CDR2 FQNEAQ. The CDR3 DNA is TGTGCCAGCAGCTTATTTGGAGGTAATCCCTACGAGCAGTACTTC. As protein: CASSLFGGNPYEQYF.

Here the CDR3 DNA reads TGTGCCAGCAGCGCCTACAGGGTGCAAGATACGCAGTATTTT. Protein sequence: CASSAYRVQDTQYF. The chain carries TRBV5-4 and TRBJ2-3; the D gene is possibly TRBD1 (6 bases). The ends were cut back, 4 bases at V and 5 bases at J, with 14 bases in the middle. The CDR3 extends over 14 amino acids. Germline CDR1 and CDR2: SGHNT and YYREEE (reference sequence).

The chain is built from TRBV7-9 and TRBJ1-6, with D hard to call. The CDR3 sequence is 14 residues long. From germline, CDR1 is SEHNR and CDR2 FQNEAQ (reference sequence). Trimming took off 1 base at V and 6 bases at J, with 7 bases between the two ends. CDR3 amino acids: CASSLDSSNSPLHF. Here the CDR3 DNA reads TGTGCCAGCAGCTTAGACTCTTCTAATTCACCCCTCCACTTT.

The chain joins TRBV7-2 to TRBJ2-2, with D unresolved. Germline CDR1 reads SGHTA; CDR2 reads FQGNSA. The CDR3 is made up of 13 amino acids. Trimming pared 6 bases from V and 9 bases from J, leaving 14 bases between. CDR3 sequence (DNA): TGTGCCAGCAGTCCCTATGTGGGCCGGGAGCTGTTTTTT. The encoded protein is CASSPYVGRELFF.

J is TRBJ2-1 and V is TRBV7-8; D is possibly TRBD2 (6 bases). Germline V CDR1 and CDR2: SGHVS, FQNEAQ. The CDR3 spans 16 residues. Trimming left V 1 base short and J 0 bases short, with 10 bases between. In nucleotides, the CDR3 is TGTGCCAGCAGCTTAGGCCTAGCGAGCTCCTACAATGAGCAGTTCTTC. It encodes CASSLGLASSYNEQFF.

The CDR3 region is CASSVRDTLNTGELFF. The CDR3 nucleotides are TGTGCCAGCAGCGTCCGGGACACCCTGAACACCGGGGAGCTGTTTTTT. The V and J genes are TRBV7-8 and TRBJ2-2; D is possibly TRBD1 (6 bases). CDR1 is SGHVS, CDR2 FQNEAQ, per germline. CDR3 size: 16 residues. V lost 5 bases to trimming and J lost 1 base, with 14 bases between them.

V usage is TRBV29-1 and J usage is TRBJ2-3; TRBD1 aligns across 7 bases. The CDR3 consists of 11 residues. The germline V gene encodes CDR1 SQVTM and CDR2 ANQGSEA. V shed 7 bases, J shed 7 bases, and the junction held 5 bases outside the gene matches. The CDR3 bases are TGCAGCGGCCTGACAGGGTATACGCAGTATTTT. This translates into CSGLTGYTQYF.

The rearrangement joins TRBV7-2 to TRBJ2-3; D gene unclear. The CDR3 is made up of 15 amino acids. Trimming pared 1 base from V and 5 bases from J, leaving 13 bases between. Per germline, CDR1 SGHTA and CDR2 FQGNSA. CDR3 sequence reads: CASSLEAASKDTQYF. CDR3 DNA: TGTGCCAGCAGCTTAGAGGCGGCGAGTAAAGATACGCAGTATTTT.

This clone occurred many times. CDR3 sequence: CASSVDTGGLYEQYF. Written as DNA, the CDR3 is TGTGCCAGCAGCGTAGATACAGGGGGCTTGTACGAGCAGTACTTC. This sequence joins TRBV9 and TRBJ2-7, with 9 bases aligning to TRBD1. Germline V CDR1 and CDR2: SGDLS, YYNGEE. This CDR3 is built from 15 residues. J gave up 4 bases and V 0 bases, and 5 bases lay outside the gene matches.

The chain couples TRBV18 to TRBJ1-1; the D is unclear. The CDR3 has 14 residues. Trimming took 2 bases from V and 1 from J, leaving 8 bases between them. Germline V gene lookup returns CDR1 KGHSH and CDR2 LQKENI. DNA of the CDR3: TGTGCCAGCTCACCAGAGCGGAGGAACACTGAAGCTTTCTTT. It specifies CASSPERRNTEAFF. The full variable domain, with the rest looked up from reference TRBV18 and TRBJ1-1, is NAGVMQNPRHLVRRRGQEARLRCSPMKGHSHVYWYRQLPEEGLKFMVYLQKENIIDESGMPKERFSAEFPKEGPSILRIQQVVRGDSAAYFCASSPERRNTEAFFGQGTRLTVV.

V and J are TRBV10-3 and TRBJ1-1; maybe TRBD1 (6 bases). The CDR3 is made up of 11 amino acids. CDR1 ENHRY and CDR2 SYGVKD come from the germline V gene. V lost 6 bases to trimming and J lost 9 bases, with 11 bases between them. The CDR3 DNA sequence: TGTGCCATCAGCTCCGGGACACAAGCTTTCTTT. Residues: CAISSGTQAFF.

The chain carries TRBV5-3 and TRBJ1-6; TRBD1 might be the D (6 bases). TRBV5-3 is designated an ORF whose function remains uncertain. Trimming cost V 2 bases and J 6 bases, with 12 bases left between them. The length of the CDR3 is 15 residues. Written as DNA, the CDR3 is TGTGCCAGAAGCTTAGGGACACTTATTAATTCACCCCTCCACTTT. Translated: CARSLGTLINSPLHF.

The chain is built from TRBV7-2 and TRBJ2-7; the match to TRBD1 covers 9 bases. Trimming cost V 1 base and J 4 bases; bases outside gene matches: 5. The germline V gene has CDR1 SGHTA and CDR2 FQGNSA. The CDR3 has 15 residues. CDR3: CASSLVQGAVYEQYF. The CDR3 region has the DNA TGTGCCAGCAGCTTAGTACAGGGGGCGGTGTACGAGCAGTACTTC.

The V call is TRBV29-1, the J call TRBJ2-3; TRBD1 matches 7 bases. CDR1 and CDR2 (germline): SQVTM, ANQGSEA. This CDR3 has 15 amino acids. Trimming at V came to 6 bases and at J to 0 bases, leaving 9 bases not matched to a gene. This CDR3 is CSVTAGGTSTDTQYF. CDR3 bases: TGCAGCGTGACCGCAGGGGGAACTAGCACAGATACGCAGTATTTT.

The chain uses TRBV7-9 and TRBJ2-1; 7 bases line up with TRBD1. This CDR3 has 19 residues. With 0 bases clipped from V and 0 bases from J, the junction kept 11 bases outside the gene matches. The germline CDR1 and CDR2 sequences are SEHNR and FQNEAQ (reference sequence). The CDR3 DNA is TGTGCCAGCAGCTTAGCAGGGGTGACAGGGAAGAACTCCTACAATGAGCAGTTCTTC. Amino acid sequence: CASSLAGVTGKNSYNEQFF.

This clone showed up just once. The V gene is TRBV7-6, the J gene TRBJ2-3, with TRBD2 matching over 8 bases. The length of the CDR3 is 16 residues. V shed 3 bases, J shed 3 bases, and the junction held 8 bases outside the gene matches. Germline values: CDR1 SGHVS, CDR2 FNYEAQ. The CDR3 region is CASSLTGGAGTDTQYF. The CDR3 coding sequence is TGTGCCAGCAGCTTGACCGGGGGGGCCGGTACAGATACGCAGTATTTT.